This TCR beta chain was captured by sequencing in a study of Graves' ophthalmopathy and Graves' hyperthyroidism. Using RNA transcripts, the TCR beta CDR3 regions were amplified. An initial RT-PCR round employing HTBI primers preceded a second-round multiplex PCR. TCRdb independently ran MiXCR on the multiplex PCR reads; one entry per CDR3 protein. In the table there are 650,000 to 900,000 distinct CDR3 sequences, around 40% of which are singletons. V trimming: 6 bases; J trimming: 2 bases; junction bases outside the gene matches: 10. Germline CDR1 and CDR2: SNHLY and FYNNEI. The CDR3 consists of 17 residues.

Sample: peripheral blood. The chain has TRBV2 and TRBJ2-6; 7 bases match TRBD1. This clonotype was sampled from an adult man with Graves' ophthalmopathy. CDR3 sequence reads: CASSNQDRVTGANVLTF. The DNA of the CDR3 is TGTGCCAGCAGCAACCAAGACAGGGTTACTGGGGCCAACGTCCTGACTTTC.